These 8 T cell receptor beta chains were all obtained from the same sample, sequenced in a study of blood T cell repertoires in COVID-19. Clones were sequenced by immunoSEQ multiplex PCR, and TCRdb holds only the in-frame ones, with some missing. The sample records 250,000 to 350,000 clones, about 85% being singletons. Material: peripheral blood. The source is a human donor with COVID-19, enrolled during active disease. The donor label of this sample is uncertain.

J is TRBJ2-7 and V is TRBV27; 8 bases fit TRBD1. CDR3 length: 14 amino acids. The V gene's germline CDR1 is MNHEY and CDR2 SMNVEV (reference sequence). J was trimmed by 1 base and V by 3 bases; bases with no gene match: 2. CDR3: CASSFRQGSYEQYF. The CDR3 nucleotides read TGTGCCAGCAGTTTCCGACAGGGGTCCTACGAGCAGTACTTC.

The DNA for the CDR3 is TGTGCCAGTCGGGACAGGGGGCAGTACGACTACACCTTC. Residues: CASRDRGQYDYTF. The J gene is TRBJ1-2, the V gene TRBV19, with 12 bases identical to TRBD1. This CDR3 is 13 amino acids long. Trimming removed 8 bases from V and 10 bases from J; junction bases left unmatched: 8. Germline V gene sequence: CDR1 LNHDA, CDR2 SQIVND (reference sequence).

The chain recombines TRBV19 with TRBJ2-3; TRBD1 is a possible D gene (6 bases). This CDR3 contains 13 residues. Germline CDR1 is LNHDA and CDR2 is SQIVND (reference sequence). Between the trimmed V and J ends, which lost 6 bases and 3 bases, there was a span of 10 bases. The CDR3 coding sequence is TGTGCCAGTAGCGAGGACAGTACAGATACGCAGTATTTT. This encodes CASSEDSTDTQYF. Using reference TRBV19 and TRBJ2-3 for the parts outside the CDR3, the full variable domain is DGGITQSPKYLFRKEGQNVTLSCEQNLNHDAMYWYRQDPGQGLRLIYYSQIVNDFQKGDIAEGYSVSREKKESFPLTVTSAQKNPTAFYLCASSEDSTDTQYFGPGTRLTVL.

The chain has TRBV7-9 and TRBJ1-1; D ambiguous. Deletions cut 4 bases from V and 0 bases from J, with 12 bases between. CDR3 size: 15 residues. Germline V gene data show CDR1 as SEHNR and CDR2 as FQNEAQ (reference sequence). CDR3 in amino acids: CASSSHEAMNTEAFF. CDR3 bases: TGTGCCAGCAGCTCCCATGAAGCAATGAACACTGAAGCTTTCTTT.

This chain links TRBV15 with TRBJ1-2, with TRBD1 matching 8 bases. Germline assignment: CDR1 LNHNV and CDR2 YYDKDF (reference sequence). The CDR3 contains 17 residues. J lost 5 bases, V lost 0 bases, and 11 bases had no gene match. This CDR3 reads CATSRDRGRGLGYGYTF. The CDR3 nucleotides are TGTGCCACCAGCAGAGATAGGGGCAGGGGGCTTGGGTATGGCTACACCTTC.

The rearrangement uses TRBV30 and TRBJ1-1; tentative D call: TRBD1 (5 bases). The CDR3 runs to 11 residues. The germline CDR1 and CDR2 sequences are GTSNPN and SVGIG (reference sequence). V gave up 4 bases and J gave up 5 bases, with 8 bases separating them. The CDR3 loop reads CAWTGLTEAFF. CDR3 sequence (DNA): TGTGCCTGGACAGGGTTAACTGAAGCTTTCTTT.

The rearrangement joins TRBV7-3 to TRBJ2-3, with TRBD2 identical over 11 bases. Per germline, CDR1 SGHTA and CDR2 FQGTGA. Trimming removed 3 bases from V and 5 bases from J; junction bases left unmatched: 10. The CDR3 has 17 residues. The CDR3 here is CASSFAVAGGRGDTQYF. Here the CDR3 DNA reads TGTGCCAGCAGCTTTGCTGTAGCGGGAGGGCGGGGAGATACGCAGTATTTT.

In this sample, this clone turned up a few times. The chain has TRBV28 and TRBJ1-2; D not certain. Deletions cut 7 bases from V and 4 bases from J, with 22 bases between. CDR1 and CDR2 from the germline V gene are MDHEN and SYDVKM. The CDR3 sequence is 16 residues long. This CDR3 is CASTGGSRSKLYGYTF. DNA for the CDR3: TGTGCCAGCACCGGCGGATCCAGATCGAAACTCTATGGCTACACCTTC.